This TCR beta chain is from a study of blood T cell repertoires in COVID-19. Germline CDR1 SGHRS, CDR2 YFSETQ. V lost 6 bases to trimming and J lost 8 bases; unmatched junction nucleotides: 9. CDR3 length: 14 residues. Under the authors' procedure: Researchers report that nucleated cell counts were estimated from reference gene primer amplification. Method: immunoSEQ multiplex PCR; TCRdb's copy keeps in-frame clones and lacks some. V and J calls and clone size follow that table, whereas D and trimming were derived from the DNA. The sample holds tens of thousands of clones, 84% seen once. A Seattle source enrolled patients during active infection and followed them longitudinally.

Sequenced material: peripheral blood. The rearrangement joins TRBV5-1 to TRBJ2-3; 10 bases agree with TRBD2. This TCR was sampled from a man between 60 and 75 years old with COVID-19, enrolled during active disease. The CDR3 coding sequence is TGCGCCAGCACGGAGCGGGGGGGCCTGAGTACGCAGTATTTT. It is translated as CASTERGGLSTQYF.